This TCR beta chain came from a study of radiotherapy plus CTLA-4 blockade in lung cancer. In the study overall: Objective responses were seen in 18% of patients, disease control in about 30%. Study conclusions and caveats: TCR clones from tumors expanded in blood after radiotherapy plus ipilimumab.

CDR3 length: 15 amino acids. Trimming left V 4 bases short and J 5 bases short, with 18 bases between. Germline assignment: CDR1 SEHNR and CDR2 FQNEAQ (reference sequence). This table comes from immunoSEQ multiplex PCR, and its TCRdb copy is limited to in-frame clones, with some not included. The sample shows more than 90,000 clones, around 90% of them seen only once. Patients in the study, people with chemo-refractory metastatic non-small-cell lung cancer, received focal radiation plus ipilimumab CTLA-4 blockade. This clone was counted a single time. Antigen: not known. This clonotype originated in a human donor with non-small cell lung cancer that progressed on radiotherapy plus ipilimumab. This chain connects TRBV7-9 to TRBJ2-7; tentatively, D is TRBD1 (6 bases). The specimen was peripheral blood, collected from a patient treated with radiotherapy plus ipilimumab. Here the CDR3 DNA reads TGTGCCAGCAGCTCGGGACACGGGGTGGGAAACGAGCAGTACTTC. This codes for CASSSGHGVGNEQYF.